The TCR beta chain under discussion was sequenced for a study of cytomegalovirus exposure and HLA in healthy donors. Across the whole study: Around 180 million T cells yielded 110 million or so unique TCR beta sequences in earlier analysis.

In the PCR, 60 Vbeta and 13 Jbeta primers were used. The protocol was immunoSEQ multiplex PCR, while the TCRdb copy is restricted to in-frame clones and leaves out a portion. The sample yields some 98,000 clones, roughly four fifths seen once. For this clone: Its antigen is not identified.

The CDR3 spans 17 residues. The study, taken as a whole, reports: In vitro confirmation showed a few CMV-associated chains to be CMV antigen specific.

The chain employs TRBV21-1 and TRBJ2-3; whether TRBD2, the table's D call, matches the DNA was not checked. TRBV21-1 is listed as a pseudogene. The receptor was derived from a female donor in good health and CMV-seronegative. Sequenced material: PBMCs. The CDR3 loop is CASSIKREPKNTDTQYF. In DNA form, the CDR3 reads TGTGCCAGCAGCATCAAGCGGGAGCCTAAAAACACAGATACGCAGTATTTT.